What follows are 31 T cell receptor beta chains derived from one specimen sequenced in a study of PD-L1 blockade in urothelial cancer. Time point meaning: peripheral blood 6 weeks after treatment start. Assay used: immunoSEQ multiplex PCR; TCRdb lists only in-frame clones, some missing. The sample consists of 100,000 to 150,000 clones, around 88% of them appearing once. Specimen: PBMCs, collected around atezolizumab (anti-PD-L1) treatment. The source of these receptors is a man aged 50-60 years with urothelial cancer.

The J gene is TRBJ1-1, the V gene TRBV28; D possibly corresponds to TRBD1 (6 bases). The V gene lost 2 bases and the J gene lost 1 base, with 11 bases spanning the gap. In germline, CDR1 is MDHEN, CDR2 SYDVKM. This CDR3 has 15 residues. CDR3: CASSLPGDGNTEAFF. In DNA form, the CDR3 reads TGTGCCAGCAGTTTACCAGGGGACGGGAACACTGAAGCTTTCTTT.

The chain employs TRBV4-2 and TRBJ2-3; TRBD1 might be the D (5 bases). The CDR3 covers 15 residues. With 0 bases removed from V and 1 base from J, the gap between germline ends came to 8 bases. Germline CDR1 LGHNA, CDR2 YNFKEQ. CDR3 DNA: TGTGCCAGCAGCCAAGATTCCAGGGGCACAGATACGCAGTATTTT. Amino acids: CASSQDSRGTDTQYF.

The V gene is TRBV19, the J gene TRBJ1-5; a weak D match, TRBD1 (5 bases). Germline V gives CDR1 LNHDA, CDR2 SQIVND (reference sequence). Trimming left V 4 bases short and J 2 bases short, with 12 bases between. CDR3 size: 15 residues. The chain's CDR3 is CASSKIGRGNQPQHF. Here the CDR3 DNA reads TGTGCCAGTAGTAAGATTGGCAGGGGCAATCAGCCCCAGCATTTT.

The chain uses TRBV7-8 and TRBJ2-7, with 8 bases fitting TRBD1. Germline V gene sequence: CDR1 SGHVS, CDR2 FQNEAQ. J was trimmed by 7 bases and V by 6 bases; bases with no gene match: 5. The CDR3 is 12 amino acids. The CDR3 reads CASRKTGGEQYF. The CDR3 nucleotides are TGTGCCAGCAGAAAAACAGGGGGAGAGCAGTACTTC.

The rearrangement joins TRBV18 to TRBJ2-5, with 7 bases aligning to TRBD1. J gave up 4 bases and V 0 bases, and 5 bases lay outside the gene matches. This CDR3 spans 15 amino acids. CDR1 is KGHSH and CDR2 is LQKENI in the germline V gene. For the CDR3, the DNA is TGTGCCAGCTCACCACCTAGGGCAGGGGGAGAGACCCAGTACTTC. It encodes CASSPPRAGGETQYF.

The sample holds a few counts of this clone. This chain connects TRBV19 to TRBJ1-1; TRBD1 matches 10 bases. Trimming cost V 8 bases and J 1 base; bases outside gene matches: 10. Germline lookup yields CDR1 LNHDA and CDR2 SQIVND (reference sequence). The CDR3 extends over 16 amino acids. The CDR3 DNA sequence: TGTGCCAGTCTTGTGGGACAGGGGAAAGGGAACACTGAAGCTTTCTTT. It yields the protein CASLVGQGKGNTEAFF.

This chain uses TRBV5-1 with TRBJ1-1, with no clear D. The CDR3 is 15 amino acids. V was cut by 4 bases and J by 1 base, with 14 bases left in between. From germline, CDR1 is SGHRS and CDR2 YFSETQ. CDR3 sequence reads: CASSDGQTQNTEAFF. DNA of the CDR3: TGCGCCAGCAGCGATGGTCAAACTCAGAACACTGAAGCTTTCTTT.

The chain joins TRBV10-3 to TRBJ1-1; possible D gene TRBD1, 6 bases. The CDR3 has 13 residues. The V gene's germline CDR1 is ENHRY and CDR2 SYGVKD. The V end was cut by 0 bases, the J end by 11 bases, with 13 bases between. CDR3 protein: CAISESWDMVAFF. The CDR3 DNA reads TGTGCCATCAGTGAGTCGTGGGACATGGTGGCTTTCTTT.

The rearrangement joins TRBV9 to TRBJ2-1; 11 bases line up with TRBD1. V lost 4 bases and J lost 6; bases outside the gene matches: 6. Germline CDR1 and CDR2: SGDLS and YYNGEE. This CDR3 has 15 residues. DNA of the CDR3: TGTGCCAGCAGCTTCGGACAGGGGGCATCCAATGAGCAGTTCTTC. This gives the protein CASSFGQGASNEQFF.

The genes are TRBV18 and TRBJ2-7; 7 nucleotides match TRBD1. The CDR3 is 14 residues long. V lost 4 bases and J lost 0; bases outside the gene matches: 3. Per germline, CDR1 KGHSH and CDR2 LQKENI. The CDR3 loop reads CASSRGQNSYEQYF. DNA of the CDR3: TGTGCCAGCTCACGGGGACAGAACTCCTACGAGCAGTACTTC.

This clone has just one count. The V gene is TRBV5-8, the J gene TRBJ1-6; no clear D. In germline, CDR1 is SGHTS, CDR2 YDEGEE. The germline V and J ends were trimmed by 2 bases and 3 bases, with 9 bases remaining between them. The CDR3 runs to 15 residues. CDR3 nucleotide sequence: TGTGCCAGCAGCTTAACGCGGGGCTATAATTCACCCCTCCACTTT. Amino acids: CASSLTRGYNSPLHF.

The rearrangement links TRBV7-2 to TRBJ1-3, with a possible D match to TRBD1 (5 bases). The CDR3 has 17 residues. From germline, CDR1 is SGHTA and CDR2 FQGNSA. Trimming left V 3 bases short and J 4 bases short, with 19 bases between. The CDR3 DNA reads TGTGCCAGCAGCTTCCGCCCTACACCAGGGCGGGGAAACACCATATATTTT. Protein sequence: CASSFRPTPGRGNTIYF.

As regards this clone: Other DNA sequences from this sample encode an identical CDR3 as well. The chain joins TRBV5-1 to TRBJ2-6, with TRBD1 matching 9 bases. Unmatched junction bases numbered 5, after V lost 4 bases and J lost 3 bases. The CDR3 covers 16 residues. The germline gives CDR1 SGHRS, CDR2 YFSETQ. The CDR3 loop reads CASSAGTGSGANVLTF. The CDR3 nucleotides read TGCGCCAGCAGCGCCGGGACAGGGAGTGGGGCCAACGTCCTGACTTTC.

The sample holds one count of this clone. V gene TRBV19 combines with J gene TRBJ2-3; no reliable D call. Trimming pared 1 base from V and 4 bases from J, leaving 3 bases between. The CDR3 totals 12 residues. Germline CDR1 is LNHDA and CDR2 is SQIVND (reference sequence). This CDR3 is CASSIVADTQYF. For the CDR3, the DNA is TGTGCCAGTAGTATAGTAGCAGATACGCAGTATTTT. The variable domain in full, with the rest retrieved from reference TRBV19 and TRBJ2-3, is DGGITQSPKYLFRKEGQNVTLSCEQNLNHDAMYWYRQDPGQGLRLIYYSQIVNDFQKGDIAEGYSVSREKKESFPLTVTSAQKNPTAFYLCASSIVADTQYFGPGTRLTVL.

V usage is TRBV7-2 and J usage is TRBJ2-7, with 9 bases that match TRBD2. CDR3 length: 15 amino acids. The junction had 8 bases not matched to a gene; V was cut back by 5 bases and J by 3 bases. The germline gives CDR1 SGHTA, CDR2 FQGNSA. The CDR3 protein is CASSPSSGTIYEQYF. In DNA form, the CDR3 reads TGTGCCAGCAGCCCATCTAGCGGGACTATCTACGAGCAGTACTTC.

The chain carries TRBV6-5 and TRBJ2-7; TRBD2 agrees at 7 bases. The CDR3 extends over 13 amino acids. CDR1 MNHEY and CDR2 SVGAGI come from the germline V gene. V lost 5 bases, J lost 3 bases, and 4 bases stayed unmatched. In nucleotides, the CDR3 is TGTGCCAGCAGTGGCGGGAGTATCTACGAGCAGTACTTC. Translating gives CASSGGSIYEQYF.

The chain uses TRBV28 and TRBJ1-1, with D maybe TRBD1 (6 bases). The CDR3 covers 15 residues. Germline V gene data show CDR1 as MDHEN and CDR2 as SYDVKM. The CDR3 sequence is CAHQGGGAGNTEAFF. The CDR3 region has the DNA TGTGCACATCAGGGCGGGGGCGCCGGGAACACTGAAGCTTTCTTT.

This clone appeared once. The chain employs TRBV7-2 and TRBJ1-2; 7 nucleotides match TRBD1. The junction had 8 bases not matched to a gene; V was cut back by 6 bases and J by 4 bases. From germline, CDR1 is SGHTA and CDR2 FQGNSA. The CDR3 is made up of 14 amino acids. The CDR3 reads CASRLEGDSYGYTF. CDR3 coding DNA: TGTGCCAGCAGATTGGAGGGGGACAGCTATGGCTACACCTTC.

The V call is TRBV5-4, the J call TRBJ1-6; a possible D gene is TRBD1 (6 bases). CDR3 length: 14 residues. V was clipped by 5 bases and J by 11 bases, with 17 bases between them. Germline CDR1 and CDR2: SGHNT and YYREEE (reference sequence). CDR3: CASRQYPGVAPLHF. DNA for the CDR3: TGTGCCAGCAGACAATATCCAGGGGTCGCACCCCTCCACTTT.

The genes are TRBV5-5 and TRBJ2-6, with D possibly TRBD1 on 7 matching bases. V was cut by 3 bases and J by 0 bases, with 16 bases left in between. Germline-derived CDR1 and CDR2 are SGHKS and YYEKEE (reference sequence). This CDR3 has 18 residues. The DNA for the CDR3 is TGTGCCAGCAGCTCCATAACGGGGGACAGCTCTGGGGCCAACGTCCTGACTTTC. Protein sequence: CASSSITGDSSGANVLTF.

The chain is built from TRBV28 and TRBJ1-4; D is uncertain. The germline V gene encodes CDR1 MDHEN and CDR2 SYDVKM. Trimming removed 4 bases from V and 4 bases from J, with 13 bases in between. The CDR3 runs 15 residues. The CDR3 bases are TGTGCCAGCAGTTGGCCGGGGAGCTTTAATGAAAAACTGTTTTTT. It encodes CASSWPGSFNEKLFF.

V is TRBV6-1 and J is TRBJ2-7; possible D gene TRBD2, 5 bases. The germline gives CDR1 MNHNS, CDR2 SASEGT. The length of the CDR3 is 14 residues. Trimming removed 0 bases from V and 3 bases from J, with 9 bases in between. In DNA form, the CDR3 reads TGTGCCAGCAGTGAAGCACGTCGGGGCTACGAGCAGTACTTC. Its protein is CASSEARRGYEQYF.

This rearrangement joins TRBV5-1 to TRBJ2-3; 12 bases align to TRBD2. Trimming removed 2 bases from V and 0 bases from J; junction bases left unmatched: 7. Germline loops: CDR1 SGHRS, CDR2 YFSETQ. The CDR3 totals 18 residues. The CDR3 reads CASSLRLAGGTSTDTQYF. The CDR3 nucleotides are TGCGCCAGCAGCTTACGGCTAGCGGGGGGGACTAGCACAGATACGCAGTATTTT.

As DNA, the CDR3 is TGTGCCAGCAGCTTAGCCACAGGGAGACAAGAGACCCAGTACTTC. Translated: CASSLATGRQETQYF. The J gene is TRBJ2-5, the V gene TRBV7-2, with D tentatively TRBD1 (6 bases). With 0 bases removed from V and 2 bases from J, the gap between germline ends came to 10 bases. Germline values: CDR1 SGHTA, CDR2 FQGNSA. The CDR3 runs 15 residues.

This clone appeared once. The chain couples TRBV6-1 to TRBJ1-1, with 8 bases matching TRBD1. Germline CDR1 reads MNHNS; CDR2 reads SASEGT. The CDR3 consists of 13 residues. V lost 3 bases to trimming and J lost 11 bases; unmatched junction nucleotides: 8. Written as DNA, the CDR3 is TGTGCCAGCAGTGATTATGGACAGGGATGGGCTTTCTTT. It yields the protein CASSDYGQGWAFF.

This chain connects TRBV15 to TRBJ2-1; D remains ambiguous. This CDR3 has 16 amino acids. Germline CDR1 LNHNV, CDR2 YYDKDF (reference sequence). V was cut by 0 bases and J by 1 base, with 10 bases left in between. CDR3 DNA sequence: TGTGCCACCAGCAGAGATAAGACATTGTCCTACAATGAGCAGTTCTTC. Translated, it gives CATSRDKTLSYNEQFF.

This chain joins TRBV28 and TRBJ1-2; TRBD1 is a possible D gene (6 bases). Germline V gives CDR1 MDHEN, CDR2 SYDVKM. This CDR3 comprises 12 residues. With 4 bases removed from V and 5 bases from J, the gap between germline ends came to 8 bases. CDR3 sequence: CASSWGPYGYTF. CDR3 coding DNA: TGTGCCAGCAGTTGGGGGCCTTATGGCTACACCTTC.

With respect to this clone: The sample carries other DNA sequences with the same CDR3. The chain couples TRBV9 to TRBJ2-3, with 12 positions matching TRBD2. The CDR3 is 16 amino acids. V was pared by 0 bases and J by 2 bases, with 1 base of the junction left unmatched. From germline, CDR1 is SGDLS and CDR2 YYNGEE. The CDR3 region is CASSVGTSGNTDTQYF. The CDR3 nucleotides read TGTGCCAGCAGCGTAGGGACTAGCGGGAACACAGATACGCAGTATTTT.

The chain carries TRBV7-2 and TRBJ2-7; 8 positions agree with TRBD1. V lost 5 bases and J lost 0; bases outside the gene matches: 3. Germline lookup yields CDR1 SGHTA and CDR2 FQGNSA. The CDR3 contains 14 residues. CDR3 sequence reads: CASSDDRGSYEQYF. Written as DNA, the CDR3 is TGTGCCAGCAGCGACGACAGGGGCTCCTACGAGCAGTACTTC.

This rearrangement joins TRBV5-1 to TRBJ1-5; D is unresolved. The CDR3 runs 16 residues. CDR1 is SGHRS, CDR2 YFSETQ, per germline. Trimming took off 0 bases at V and 1 base at J, with 11 bases between the two ends. CDR3 nucleotides: TGCGCCAGCAGCTTGGGAGCGGGAGGAAGCAATCAGCCCCAGCATTTT. This encodes CASSLGAGGSNQPQHF.

The rearrangement links TRBV4-2 to TRBJ1-1, with D uncertain. Between the trimmed V and J ends, which lost 6 bases and 5 bases, there was a span of 16 bases. Germline V lookup: CDR1 LGHNA, CDR2 YNFKEQ. The length of the CDR3 is 14 residues. Here the CDR3 reads CASRQRSRGTEAFF. DNA for the CDR3: TGTGCCAGCAGACAAAGAAGTCGGGGAACTGAAGCTTTCTTT.